This T cell receptor beta chain was captured by sequencing in a study of beta chain features in type 1 diabetes. At the level of the study: Cell yields, gender and age were comparable in patients and healthy donors.

This clone was found a few times. Its antigen remains unidentified. The isolated RNA, all of it, was reverse transcribed, so expressed TCRB transcripts were what got sequenced. Produced via immunoSEQ multiplex PCR; TCRdb's table is partial and in-frame only. The sample shows about 340,000 clones, roughly 14% of them seen only once. Study-wide findings and caveats: TCRB CDR3s from Type 1 diabetes patients were moderately but significantly shorter in all four CD4+ subsets. In the patient group, naive, central memory and Treg TCRB repertoires seemed more alike than in the healthy donor group. Here, the possible influence of HLA type (on TCRB rearrangement) remained unresolved.

CDR1 is SGHTA, CDR2 FQGNSA, per germline. The CDR3 runs to 13 residues. V shed 5 bases, J shed 15 bases, and the junction held 12 bases outside the gene matches. The rearrangement uses TRBV7-2 and TRBJ2-1; 8 bases agree with TRBD2. Sequencing was done on a sample of naive CD4+ T cells from blood. The origin of this receptor is a woman aged 18-29 years with type 1 diabetes. The CDR3 here is CASSPTVSGRGFF. CDR3 nucleotide sequence: TGTGCCAGCAGCCCTACTGTGAGCGGGAGAGGGTTCTTC. Complete variable domain (other parts from reference TRBV7-2 and TRBJ2-1): GAGVSQSPSNKVTEKGKDVELRCDPISGHTALYWYRQSLGQGLEFLIYFQGNSAPDKSGLPSDRFSAERTGGSVSTLTIQRTQQEDSAVYLCASSPTVSGRGFFGPGTRLTVL.